These 27 T cell receptor beta chains were sequenced from one sample in a study of blood T cell repertoires in COVID-19 (dated by TCRdb to 2018 to 2021). Receptor amplification or capture employed the immunoSEQ multiplex PCR assay. Imported from immuneACCESS, the table was reduced by TCRdb to in-frame sequences with V and J called. These copies leave out some clones; in studies compared against another copy, an unresolved V gene accounts for under half, and the cause of the remainder is not known. The sample yields some 150,000 clones; 85% to 90% were counted once. 3.7% of the sample goes to the ten largest clones. What was sequenced was peripheral blood. Source of these receptors: a man in his late teens or twenties with active or convalescent COVID-19.

This chain links TRBV11-2 with TRBJ2-1, with D uncertain. This CDR3 has 15 residues. Deletions cut 1 base from V and 4 bases from J, with 11 bases between. Germline CDR1 and CDR2: SGHAT and FQNNGV. In DNA, the CDR3 is TGTGCCAGCAGCTTAGTAGTGTCCAATTACAATGAGCAGTTCTTC. Translating gives CASSLVVSNYNEQFF.

This chain links TRBV10-2 with TRBJ2-1, with D possibly matching TRBD2 (5 bases). The CDR3 is 17 residues long. In germline, CDR1 is WSHSY, CDR2 SAAADI. V was cut by 6 bases and J by 2 bases, with 20 bases left in between. CDR3 sequence (DNA): TGCGCCAGCAGGAGCTCCTCTACTAGGCTAACCTACAATGAGCAGTTCTTC. Translation: CASRSSSTRLTYNEQFF.

V is TRBV9 and J is TRBJ2-1; D possibly corresponds to TRBD2 (5 bases). V lost 0 bases to trimming and J lost 0 bases, with 16 bases between them. This CDR3 has 18 residues. Germline lookup yields CDR1 SGDLS and CDR2 YYNGEE. The CDR3 sequence is CASSVDGGPVSSYNEQFF. CDR3 DNA: TGTGCCAGCAGCGTAGATGGCGGGCCCGTGAGCTCCTACAATGAGCAGTTCTTC. The full variable domain, in which reference TRBV9 and TRBJ2-1 provide the parts outside the CDR3, is DSGVTQTPKHLITATGQRVTLRCSPRSGDLSVYWYQQSLDQGLQFLIQYYNGEERAKGNILERFSAQQFPDLHSELNLSSLELGDSALYFCASSVDGGPVSSYNEQFFGPGTRLTVL.

The CDR3 loop is CASVLRRTVYGYTF. As DNA, the CDR3 is TGTGCTAGTGTCTTGCGCAGGACAGTCTATGGCTACACCTTC. The chain links TRBV12-5 to TRBJ1-2; tentative D call: TRBD1 (6 bases). Germline V lookup: CDR1 LGHNT, CDR2 FRNRAP. The CDR3 length is 14 residues. The V end was cut by 7 bases, the J end by 4 bases, with 16 bases between.

The gene calls are TRBV11-3 and TRBJ2-2; 9 bases agree with TRBD1. CDR3 length: 16 amino acids. CDR1 SGHNT and CDR2 YENEEA come from the germline V gene. V gave up 5 bases and J gave up 6 bases; unmatched junction bases: 10. CDR3 region: CASSLDRGARAGELFF. In DNA form, the CDR3 reads TGTGCCAGCAGCCTCGACAGGGGGGCCAGGGCCGGGGAGCTGTTTTTT.

In its sample, this clone was seen once. The chain is built from TRBV7-3 and TRBJ2-3, with D possibly being TRBD2 (6 bases). The V and J ends lost 2 bases and 1 base respectively, with 10 bases between them. Germline values: CDR1 SGHTA, CDR2 FQGTGA. CDR3 size: 15 residues. The CDR3 nucleotides read TGTGCCAGCAGCTTACGTCCTAGCGGCACAGATACGCAGTATTTT. Protein: CASSLRPSGTDTQYF.

The rearrangement links TRBV5-4 to TRBJ1-2; 7 bases are shared with TRBD1. V shed 4 bases and J 2 bases; nucleotides not matched to a gene: 5. Per germline, CDR1 SGHNT and CDR2 YYREEE (reference sequence). This CDR3 has 14 residues. CDR3 protein: CASSPGTANYGYTF. The DNA of the CDR3 is TGTGCCAGCAGCCCGGGGACAGCGAACTATGGCTACACCTTC.

The chain couples TRBV11-3 to TRBJ2-7; 7 bases agree with TRBD2. The germline gives CDR1 SGHNT, CDR2 YENEEA. The junction had 8 bases not matched to a gene; V was cut back by 3 bases and J by 0 bases. This CDR3 contains 16 residues. This chain's CDR3 is CASSLVAGWISYEQYF. CDR3 DNA sequence: TGTGCCAGCAGCTTGGTAGCGGGTTGGATCTCCTACGAGCAGTACTTC.

J is TRBJ1-4 and V is TRBV9, with a possible D match to TRBD1 (6 bases). Germline V gene data show CDR1 as SGDLS and CDR2 as YYNGEE. V dropped 0 bases and J dropped 2 bases, with 8 bases sitting between them. The CDR3 spans 15 residues. CDR3 protein: CASSVGGGTNEKLFF. CDR3 bases: TGTGCCAGCAGCGTAGGGGGGGGCACTAATGAAAAACTGTTTTTT.

This sequence joins TRBV24-1 and TRBJ2-3; 7 bases align to TRBD2. Trimming cost V 5 bases and J 2 bases; bases outside gene matches: 3. The CDR3 length is 14 residues. In germline, CDR1 is KGHDR, CDR2 SFDVKD. The CDR3 spells CATSARGNTDTQYF. CDR3 nucleotides: TGTGCCACCAGTGCGCGGGGGAACACAGATACGCAGTATTTT.

The CDR3 DNA sequence: TGTGCCAGTACTTTGGACAATTATCAGCCCCAGCATTTT. This gives the protein CASTLDNYQPQHF. The V call is TRBV19, the J call TRBJ1-5, with a weak D call TRBD1 (5 bases). V shed 7 bases and J shed 5 bases, with 12 bases lying between them. The CDR3 contains 13 residues. Germline-derived CDR1 and CDR2 are LNHDA and SQIVND (reference sequence).

This clone was found once. CDR3: CASSYNRGLLNFYEQYF. CDR3 DNA: TGTGCCAGCAGTTACAACCGAGGACTTCTCAATTTCTACGAGCAGTACTTC. This rearrangement joins TRBV6-2 or TRBV6-3 to TRBJ2-7; D is possibly TRBD2 (5 bases). Germline CDR1 reads MNHEY; CDR2 reads SVGEGT. The CDR3 runs to 17 residues. Trimming stripped 2 bases from V and 3 bases from J, with 20 bases between.

The CDR3 spells CASSYADRVYGYTF. For the CDR3, the DNA is TGTGCCAGCAGTTACGCTGACAGGGTCTATGGCTACACCTTC. The chain carries TRBV6-2 or TRBV6-3 and TRBJ1-2; 7 bases align to TRBD1. Germline CDR1 and CDR2: MNHEY and SVGEGT. With 2 bases clipped from V and 4 bases from J, the junction kept 4 bases outside the gene matches. CDR3 size: 14 residues.

The chain recombines TRBV10-3 with TRBJ2-5; D might be TRBD2 (7 bases). Germline V lookup: CDR1 ENHRY, CDR2 SYGVKD. Trimming pared 2 bases from V and 3 bases from J, leaving 10 bases between. The CDR3 contains 14 residues. CDR3 region: CAISERGGEETQYF. The CDR3 nucleotides read TGTGCCATCAGTGAGAGAGGGGGGGAAGAGACCCAGTACTTC.

The count of this clone is one. The V and J genes are TRBV5-6 and TRBJ2-7, with TRBD1 matching over 7 bases. The junction had 0 bases not matched to a gene; V was cut back by 0 bases and J by 6 bases. The germline gives CDR1 SGHDT, CDR2 YYEEEE. The CDR3 sequence is 12 residues long. CDR3: CASSLDRGEQYV. Written as DNA, the CDR3 is TGTGCCAGCAGCTTGGACAGGGGCGAGCAGTACGTC.

This chain uses TRBV4-1 with TRBJ1-2; D is perhaps TRBD1 (6 bases). CDR1 is MGHRA, CDR2 YSYEKL, per germline. V lost 0 bases and J 7 bases, leaving 18 bases between the germline ends. The CDR3 consists of 16 residues. As DNA, the CDR3 is TGCGCCAGCAGCCAAGATTGGTTGCAGGGGACGATTGGCTACACCTTC. Protein product: CASSQDWLQGTIGYTF.

The CDR3 spells CASSLGQNTEAFF. The DNA for the CDR3 is TGTGCCAGCAGCTTAGGGCAGAACACTGAAGCTTTCTTT. The rearrangement joins TRBV7-2 to TRBJ1-1; D not resolved. Trimming left V 1 base short and J 1 base short, with 4 bases between. CDR3 length equals 13 residues. Per the germline V gene, CDR1 is SGHTA and CDR2 is FQGNSA.

J is TRBJ1-4 and V is TRBV2; 7 bases line up with TRBD1. This CDR3 has 16 amino acids. Germline V gene lookup returns CDR1 SNHLY and CDR2 FYNNEI. V was pared by 3 bases and J by 3 bases, with 7 bases of the junction left unmatched. The chain's CDR3 is CASSEGQSGANEKLFF. The CDR3 DNA follows: TGTGCCAGCAGTGAGGGACAGTCAGGGGCTAATGAAAAACTGTTTTTT.

V and J are TRBV18 and TRBJ2-1; D is possibly TRBD1 (6 bases). Trimming took off 6 bases at V and 1 base at J, with 10 bases between the two ends. Germline V gives CDR1 KGHSH, CDR2 LQKENI. The CDR3 contains 14 residues. The DNA for the CDR3 is TGTGCCAGCTCCGCGGACAGTTCCTACAATGAGCAGTTCTTC. This sequence encodes CASSADSSYNEQFF.

V and J are TRBV5-6 and TRBJ1-1, with D hard to call. V lost 4 bases to trimming and J lost 1 base, with 11 bases between them. CDR1 is SGHDT, CDR2 YYEEEE, per germline. The CDR3 sequence is 14 residues long. Here the CDR3 DNA reads TGTGCCAGCAGCAGCGTCCGGAAGAACACTGAAGCTTTCTTT. Translating gives CASSSVRKNTEAFF.

Concerning this clone itself: The same CDR3 can be traced to other DNA sequences in this sample. This chain joins TRBV7-9 and TRBJ2-3; a possible D gene is TRBD1 (6 bases). The CDR3 consists of 15 residues. Looked up from germline, CDR1 is SEHNR and CDR2 is FQNEAQ (reference sequence). Trimming left V 3 bases short and J 2 bases short, with 12 bases between. CDR3 sequence reads: CASSFRGSSTDTQYF. The CDR3 bases are TGTGCCAGCAGCTTCAGGGGATCCTCCACAGATACGCAGTATTTT. Variable domain in full (rest from reference TRBV7-9 and TRBJ2-3): DTGVSQNPRHKITKRGQNVTFRCDPISEHNRLYWYRQTLGQGPEFLTYFQNEAQLEKSRLLSDRFSAERPKGSFSTLEIQRTEQGDSAMYLCASSFRGSSTDTQYFGPGTRLTVL.

The chain carries TRBV7-2 and TRBJ1-2; the D is unclear. The CDR3 sequence is 10 residues long. Deletions cut 5 bases from V and 8 bases from J, with 6 bases between. CDR1 is SGHTA and CDR2 is FQGNSA in the germline V gene. The DNA of the CDR3 is TGTGCCAGCAGCCAGTCGGGCTACACCTTC. Amino acid sequence: CASSQSGYTF. Full variable domain (missing parts from reference TRBV7-2 and TRBJ1-2): GAGVSQSPSNKVTEKGKDVELRCDPISGHTALYWYRQSLGQGLEFLIYFQGNSAPDKSGLPSDRFSAERTGGSVSTLTIQRTQQEDSAVYLCASSQSGYTFGSGTRLTVV.

V and J are TRBV7-9 and TRBJ2-1, with 9 bases matching TRBD1. V shed 4 bases, J shed 9 bases, and the junction held 13 bases outside the gene matches. The germline V gene has CDR1 SEHNR and CDR2 FQNEAQ (reference sequence). This CDR3 has 16 amino acids. The DNA of the CDR3 is TGTGCCAGCAGCTCTGGACCCGGGACAGGGCATATTGAGCAGTTCTTC. Its translation: CASSSGPGTGHIEQFF.

This chain joins TRBV28 and TRBJ1-5; 10 bases map to TRBD1. The CDR3 is 17 amino acids. CDR1 is MDHEN and CDR2 is SYDVKM in the germline V gene. Germline trimming cut 5 bases from V and 4 bases from J; bases unmatched to any gene: 11. CDR3 protein: CASSPPGTGARNQPQHF. Here the CDR3 DNA reads TGTGCCAGCAGTCCTCCCGGGACAGGGGCCAGAAATCAGCCCCAGCATTTT.

This sequence joins TRBV5-1 and TRBJ2-7; a weak D match, TRBD1 (5 bases). Trimming pared 0 bases from V and 4 bases from J, leaving 14 bases between. The CDR3 totals 15 residues. The germline V gene encodes CDR1 SGHRS and CDR2 YFSETQ. For the CDR3, the DNA is TGCGCCAGCAGCTTGGTAGGGGTGGTTTTTTACGAGCAGTACGTC. Residues: CASSLVGVVFYEQYV.

The chain recombines TRBV7-8 with TRBJ2-7, with 7 bases fitting TRBD1. The CDR3 is 15 residues long. V was clipped by 2 bases and J by 3 bases; unmatched bases: 7. Germline CDR1 reads SGHVS; CDR2 reads FQNEAQ. The CDR3 sequence: CASSLYPGQNYEQYF. CDR3 DNA sequence: TGTGCCAGCAGCTTATACCCGGGACAGAACTACGAGCAGTACTTC.

This clone was detected only a few times. V is TRBV2 and J is TRBJ1-4, with D unclear. CDR1 is SNHLY and CDR2 is FYNNEI in the germline V gene. This CDR3 spans 15 amino acids. V lost 7 bases, J lost 0 bases, and 12 bases lay in between. CDR3 sequence reads: CASKETAATNEKLFF. CDR3 in DNA: TGTGCCAGCAAAGAGACCGCGGCAACTAATGAAAAACTGTTTTTT.